This T cell receptor (beta chain) was sequenced in a study of graft-versus-host responses after intestinal transplantation. The study, taken as a whole, reports: Some GvH clones appeared in ileal mucosa or blood before recipient bone marrow. When patients had graft-donor T cell macrochimerism, their allografts held high graft-versus-host to host-versus-graft clonal ratios.

From germline, CDR1 is LNHDA and CDR2 SQIVND (reference sequence). This CDR3 has 15 amino acids. The ends lost 5 bases at V and 2 bases at J; junction bases unmatched: 3. The sample holds a few counts of this clone. Its antigen is unknown. The data were produced by immunoSEQ multiplex PCR, yet TCRdb's version contains in-frame clones alone and is incomplete. Here the sample spans around 87,000 clones, around 93% being singletons. The receptor was derived from a human donor who was the organ donor for an intestinal transplant. The chain carries TRBV19 and TRBJ1-1; TRBD1 agrees at 12 bases. Sequences were derived from unstimulated CD8+ T cells sorted from spleen or lymph node cells, sampled before transplant. CDR3 sequence reads: CASSWGTGGNTEAFF. CDR3 nucleotides: TGTGCCAGTAGTTGGGGGACAGGGGGCAACACTGAAGCTTTCTTT.